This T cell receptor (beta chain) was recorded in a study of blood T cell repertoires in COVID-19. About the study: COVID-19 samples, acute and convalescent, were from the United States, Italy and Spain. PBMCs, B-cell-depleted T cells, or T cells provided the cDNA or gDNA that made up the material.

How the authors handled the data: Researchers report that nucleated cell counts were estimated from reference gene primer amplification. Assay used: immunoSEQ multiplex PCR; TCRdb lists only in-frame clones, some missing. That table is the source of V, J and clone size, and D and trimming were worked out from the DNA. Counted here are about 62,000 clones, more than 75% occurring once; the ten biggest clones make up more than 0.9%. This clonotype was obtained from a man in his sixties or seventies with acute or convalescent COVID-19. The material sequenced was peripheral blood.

The CDR3 DNA is TGTGCCAGCAGAACACAAGGGGGCGGATCACCCCTCCACTTT. Its translation: CASRTQGGGSPLHF. V is TRBV3-1 (or the pseudogene TRBV3-2) and J is TRBJ1-6; 7 positions match TRBD1. This CDR3 has 14 residues. The germline V gene encodes CDR1 LGHDT and CDR2 YNNKEL (reference sequence). The V and J ends lost 6 bases and 10 bases, in that order; junction bases with no gene match: 9.